Listed below are T cell receptor beta chains from one sample, sequenced in a study of PD-1 blockade in classical Hodgkin lymphoma. Libraries were prepared by immunoSEQ multiplex PCR; TCRdb keeps only in-frame clonotypes and omits some of them. The sample holds about 2,000 clones, just under 85% seen once. The sample was CD8+ T cells from blood, taken at baseline. These receptors all come from a human donor with classical Hodgkin lymphoma. Each CDR3 is given with its conserved first and last residue. A D gene is named only where the DNA matches it firmly. Clone sizes are given selectively: once, few, many, or a class where the clone is expanded.

clone_size,v_call,j_call,d_call,cdr3_nt,cdr3_aa
.,TRBV6-5,TRBJ1-1,TRBD1,TGTGCCAGCAGTTTCGGGACAGGGAACACTGAAGCTTTCTTT,CASSFGTGNTEAFF
.,TRBV16,TRBJ2-7,TRBD1,TGTGCCAGCAGCCCAGTTGACAGGGGATCGGGTAGCTACGAGCAGTACTTC,CASSPVDRGSGSYEQYF
few,TRBV9,TRBJ2-1,.,TGTGCCAGCAGCGTAGCCGGGAGCCCATACAATGAGCAGTTCTTC,CASSVAGSPYNEQFF
few,TRBV5-4,TRBJ1-1,.,TGTGCCAGCAGCTTTAACACTGAAGCTTTCTTT,CASSFNTEAFF
.,TRBV2,TRBJ2-5,.,TGTGCCAGCAACATCGGGGTGGTGCAACAGACCCAGTACTTC,CASNIGVVQQTQYF
.,TRBV11-3,TRBJ1-5,TRBD1,TGTGCCAGCAGCTTATGTGGGGACAGGGCACCTGGTAAGGCCTATTTT,CASSLCGDRAPGKAYF
.,TRBV2,TRBJ1-1,.,TGTGCCAGCAGTATGACGGATAGGAACACTGAAGCTTTCTTT,CASSMTDRNTEAFF
.,TRBV11-2,TRBJ1-5,.,TGTGCCAGCAGCTTAGGGGTCAATCAGCCCCAGCATTTT,CASSLGVNQPQHF
once,TRBV2,TRBJ2-1,.,TGTGCCAGCAGTGATTTCGTCAGGTACAATGAGCAGTTCTTC,CASSDFVRYNEQFF
.,TRBV4-2,TRBJ2-1,.,TGTGCCAGCAGCCAAGAATGGGGGGACTACAATGAGCAGTTCTTC,CASSQEWGDYNEQFF
.,TRBV5-2,TRBJ1-2,.,TGTGCCAGCAAGGCGCATGGAGTACGAAAGACCTATGGCTACACCTTC,CASKAHGVRKTYGYTF
.,TRBV11-2,TRBJ2-7,.,TGTGCCAGCAGCCAACACAGGCCCCCTGAGGGGGAGCAGTACTTC,CASSQHRPPEGEQYF
.,TRBV29-1,TRBJ2-5,.,TGCAGCGTTGAAGCGGGAGAGACTAACCAAGAGACCCAGTACTTC,CSVEAGETNQETQYF
.,TRBV7-2,TRBJ2-7,.,TGTGCCAGCAGCCTAACCTACGAGCAGTACTTC,CASSLTYEQYF
.,TRBV2,TRBJ2-1,.,TGTGCCAGCAGTGAATCTGGGTTCAATGAGCAGTTCTTC,CASSESGFNEQFF
.,TRBV9,TRBJ2-1,.,TGTGCCAGCAGCGTAGCGTCTAGCATCCATGAGCAGTTCTTC,CASSVASSIHEQFF
.,TRBV5-6,TRBJ1-5,.,TGTGCCAGCAGCTTGGGTTATAGCAATCAGCCCCAGCATTTT,CASSLGYSNQPQHF
.,TRBV7-9,TRBJ2-3,TRBD1,TGTGCCAGCAGCTTAGGTCCCGGGACAGGAGATACGCAGTATTTT,CASSLGPGTGDTQYF
.,TRBV28,TRBJ1-1,.,TGTGCCAGCAGTTTGAGGCAGCATGAAGCTTTCTTT,CASSLRQHEAFF
few,TRBV4-1,TRBJ1-1,.,TGCGCCAGCACCCCCACAGGAGCCACTGAAGCTTTCTTT,CASTPTGATEAFF
.,TRBV2,TRBJ2-1,TRBD2,TGTGCCAGCGGGGCGGGACTACATGAGCAGTTCTTC,CASGAGLHEQFF
.,TRBV10-2,TRBJ1-2,.,TGCGCCAGCAGTGAGTCATCAAGGGGCAACTATGGCTACACCTTC,CASSESSRGNYGYTF
.,TRBV11-3,TRBJ2-7,TRBD2,TGTGCCAGCAGCCTGACTAGCGGGGGGGACGAGCAGTACTTC,CASSLTSGGDEQYF
.,TRBV19,TRBJ2-7,.,TGTGCCAGTAGTATAAGAACAGGGAACTACGAGCAGTACTTC,CASSIRTGNYEQYF
.,TRBV30,TRBJ1-6,.,TGTGCCTGGAGTGTAGGGGGGACGTCTTCACCCCTCCACTTT,CAWSVGGTSSPLHF
.,TRBV5-4,TRBJ1-6,.,TGTGCCAGCAGCCATCCACAGGGTGCTGAGAATTCACCCCTCCACTTT,CASSHPQGAENSPLHF
.,TRBV4-2,TRBJ2-1,.,TGTGCCAGCAGCCTTGCTAGCGCTACTTACAATGAGCAGTTCTTC,CASSLASATYNEQFF